The clone carrying this T cell receptor beta chain appeared many times. Noted time point: longitudinal time-point 2. These data originate in a study of neurological immune-mediated disorders. A single run covered 15-18 subjects with over 180 million TCR-beta sequences. From the 5' RACE reads, TCRdb called clonotypes with MiXCR, one entry per CDR3 protein. The sample records approximately 85,000 distinct CDR3 sequences, around 13% being singletons. The sample was PBMCs. The sequence was collected from a female donor with HTLV-1-associated myelopathy (HAM/TSP).

The CDR3 loop reads CASNFEQGYNSPLHF. For the CDR3, the DNA is TGTGCCAGCAATTTCGAACAGGGCTATAATTCACCCCTCCACTTT. The chain has TRBV27 and TRBJ1-6, with D possibly TRBD1 on 6 matching bases. The CDR3 has 15 amino acids. Germline assignment: CDR1 MNHEY and CDR2 SMNVEV (reference sequence). The V end lost 7 bases, the J end lost 3 bases, and 13 bases lay between the germline ends.